This is a list of T cell receptor beta chains from one sample in a study of identical twins. Using its own MiXCR run on the 5' RACE reads, TCRdb lists one record per CDR3 protein. The sample includes about 530,000 distinct CDR3 sequences, around 20% of them seen just once. These same records also appear under a second study, on yellow fever vaccine responses in identical twins.

Sequenced sample: CD4+ T cells sorted from blood. The origin of the receptors is a woman aged 18 to 35 in good health. The CDR3 runs from the conserved cysteine through the conserved F or W.

v_gene	CDR3aa
TRBV24-1	CATSDLGTSGHNEQFF
TRBV27	CASSLVGVGSYNEQFF
TRBV7-6	CASSPGPTGSSVYEQYF
TRBV20-1	CSARSGGQNNEQFF
TRBV5-5	CASSIGTSVETQYF
TRBV5-1	CASSDGFNEAFF
TRBV7-9	CASSLEIQTEQYF
TRBV7-6	CASSLYRLTVPGEAFF
TRBV10-3	CAITNRGLAGGSADTQYF
TRBV20-1	CSASPYLKLEGGGGKNIQYF
TRBV28	CASCTSVNNEQFF
TRBV11-2	CASSLGWRGSPSSYNEQFF
TRBV5-1	CASSNRERVDGYTF
TRBV12-3/TRBV12-4	CASSPLRAGNTIYF
TRBV28	CASSLLVRETNYGYTF
TRBV2	CASSAGQLGYTF
TRBV18	CASSPRTVGELFF
TRBV12-3/TRBV12-4	CASRSRQTGNEQFF
TRBV11-2	CASRTPGLAGGLSDTQYF
TRBV20-1	CSARDSGTGGLGSQYF
TRBV29-1	CSVGTETQYF
TRBV2	CASRDPWGSADTQYF
TRBV7-8	CASSFADRNTEAFF
TRBV6-1	CASRKAERGGNEQFF
TRBV5-1	CASSPGVGLTHNEQFF
TRBV3-1	CAAPGLQETQYF
TRBV3-1	CASSRNPGTGADTQYF
TRBV6-1	CASSFSGTRGEQYF
TRBV29-1	CSYVGVTYSPYEQFF
TRBV6-1	CASQVRTTYNEQFF
TRBV2	CASSEGPSTDTQYF
TRBV11-2	CASSFPGVGETQYF
TRBV3-1	CASSQDLPGAGSPLHF
TRBV7-9	CASSLDTKNEQFF
TRBV20-1	CSAPGLAGPRKETQYF
TRBV19	CASREADIISSPLHF
TRBV7-9	CASSSGQWIAEAFF
TRBV6-1	CASSKKDRGNQPQHF
TRBV12-3/TRBV12-4	CASSLGLEGTDTQYF